This T cell receptor (beta chain) was captured in a study of CD8+ T cells in alopecia areata (dated by TCRdb to 2017 to 2018). With regard to the full study: High-throughput TCRbeta sequencing was used to examine T cell clonal expansion in alopecia areata in both the C3H/HeJ mouse model and human patients. RNA was extracted with the PAXgene miRNA kit for fixed scalp, the miRNeasy kit for PBMCs, and the RNeasy kit for mouse skin. Scalp clonality was compared among normal scalp (n=4), patchy alopecia areata scalp (n=8), and alopecia totalis/universalis scalp (n=8). TCRbeta CDR3 regions were amplified by immunoSEQ multiplex PCR using 35 Vbeta forward and 13 Jbeta reverse primers. Human TCRbeta sequencing covered scalp tissue and sorted CD4+ and CD8+ peripheral blood T cells from patchy and totalis/universalis alopecia areata patients and healthy controls. Overall results and qualifications from the work: Compared with normal scalp, lesional scalp had higher clonality and more expanded CD8+ clones, particularly in alopecia totalis/universalis, a pattern that suggests antigenic drive. Compared with mice, TCR sequences shared between patients were less clear, possibly partly because of HLA diversity across the patient population. Unlike mouse skin, which is dominated by gammadelta T cells, normal human skin has resident alphabeta T cells that are also sequenced, and this complicates analysis of the scalp TCR repertoire.

Per the germline V gene, MNHEY is the CDR1 and SVGAGI is the CDR2. The CDR3 spans 14 residues, from the cysteine through the phenylalanine. Just the 42-base CDR3 DNA is kept, in frame starting at base 1. Trimming takes 2 bases off V and 8 bases off J; junction bases not matched to a gene: 4. The library was made by the immunoSEQ multiplex PCR assay. For TCR sequencing, RNA was extracted from every sample and reverse transcribed into cDNA to serve as template. SuperScript III was used to make first-strand cDNA, primed with a 2:1 mix of oligo-dT and random hexamers. A synthetic immune receptor repertoire was used to measure amplification bias, and any remaining bias was corrected computationally. As for how the authors treated the data: Raw reads were preprocessed for error removal, and CDR3 was defined according to IMGT conventions as running from the conserved cysteine to phenylalanine. Clonality was computed by normalizing Shannon entropy by log2 of the number of productive unique TCRs and subtracting the result from 1. Whether each scalp clone was CD4 or CD8 was inferred by checking scalp TCRbeta sequences against the CD4 and CD8 repertoires from sorted blood. TCRdb limited this immuneACCESS table to in-frame rearrangements with V and J called. A share of clones is missing; checked studies link under half to unresolved V genes, and the rest is unexplained. The V and J calls and clone size were taken over from that table, and D and trimming were inferred from the DNA. The sample contains around 100,000 clones, around 50% of them found a single time. The top ten hold more than 8% of the sample.

After PBMCs were isolated by density centrifugation and stained for CD3, CD4 and CD8, a FACSAria was used to sort CD4+ and CD8+ T cells. Unaffected controls provided scalp biopsies and blood samples. Notes on this clone: What this receptor recognizes is not known. Base qualities are missing; no much larger clone stands one base away.

The sequence came from a human donor in good health. The chain was built from TRBV6-5 and TRBJ1-2; TRBD1 fits 11 bases in the junction. Sequenced: CD4+ T cells sorted from blood. In nucleotides, the sequence is TGTGCCAGCAGTTACGGACAGGGGGCTCTAGGCTACACCTTC. Translated, it gives CASSYGQGALGYTF.